This TCR beta chain was sequenced in a study of T cells in localized non-small cell lung cancer. General observations from the study: Adjacent uninvolved lung had the highest clonality, suggesting focused antigen responses. Adjacent lung tissue had a median 57 of the top 100 clones found in the tumor. Sequencing covered just one tumor region, so heterogeneity cannot be ruled out.

Neighbouring lung, lacking atypia, was collected no less than 2 cm away from the tumor margin. The repertoire was sequenced with immunoSEQ multiplex PCR; TCRdb's copy has only in-frame clones and lacks some. The table lists approximately 1,500 clones, less than 40% of them singletons, with roughly 35% in the top ten. This clone was detected only a few times. No antigen is known for it. Trimming pared 4 bases from V and 0 bases from J, leaving 7 bases between. Per germline, CDR1 SGDLS and CDR2 YYNGEE. The CDR3 runs 14 residues. This receptor was identified in a woman aged 35-70 years with stage II lung adenocarcinoma. Sequencing used normal lung tissue next to the tumor, obtained before any cancer treatment. The V and J genes are TRBV9 and TRBJ1-4; D is undetermined. CDR3 DNA: TGTGCCAGCAGCCTCGATTCAACTAATGAAAAACTGTTTTTT. This gives the protein CASSLDSTNEKLFF.